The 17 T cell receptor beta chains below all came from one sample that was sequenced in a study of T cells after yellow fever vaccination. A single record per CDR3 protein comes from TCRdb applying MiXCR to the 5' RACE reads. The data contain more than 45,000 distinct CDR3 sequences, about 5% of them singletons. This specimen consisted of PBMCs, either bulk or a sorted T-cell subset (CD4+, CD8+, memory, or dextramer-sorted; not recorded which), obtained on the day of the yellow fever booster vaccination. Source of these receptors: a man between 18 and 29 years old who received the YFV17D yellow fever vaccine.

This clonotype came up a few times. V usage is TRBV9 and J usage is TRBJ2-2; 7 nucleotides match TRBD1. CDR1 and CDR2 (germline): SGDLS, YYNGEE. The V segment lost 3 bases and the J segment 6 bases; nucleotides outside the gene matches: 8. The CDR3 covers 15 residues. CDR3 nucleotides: TGTGCCAGCAGCGATTCAGGGGGTCTCCCCGGGGAGCTGTTTTTT. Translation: CASSDSGGLPGELFF.

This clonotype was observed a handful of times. CDR3 protein: CASSLVFGRLHNEQFF. CDR3 in DNA: TGTGCCAGCAGCTTAGTTTTTGGGCGGCTCCATAATGAGCAGTTCTTC. The gene calls are TRBV7-2 and TRBJ2-1, with D uncertain. This CDR3 spans 16 amino acids. Trimming left V 1 base short and J 7 bases short, with 17 bases between. Germline CDR1 is SGHTA and CDR2 is FQGNSA.

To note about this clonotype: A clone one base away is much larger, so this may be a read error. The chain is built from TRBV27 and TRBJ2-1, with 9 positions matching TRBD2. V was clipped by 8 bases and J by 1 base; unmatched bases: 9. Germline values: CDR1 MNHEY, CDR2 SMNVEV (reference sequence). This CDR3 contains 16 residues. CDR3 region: CASGMRGGRSYNEQFF. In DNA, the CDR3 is TGTGCCAGCGGGATGCGGGGGGGCCGTTCCTACAATGAGCAGTTCTTC.

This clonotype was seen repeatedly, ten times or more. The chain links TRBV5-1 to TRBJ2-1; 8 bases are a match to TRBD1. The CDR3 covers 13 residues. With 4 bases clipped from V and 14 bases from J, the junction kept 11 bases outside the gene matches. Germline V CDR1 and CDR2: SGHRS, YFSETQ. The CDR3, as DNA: TGCGCCAGCAGCCTCGGACAGGGCGAAAGTAAGTTCTTC. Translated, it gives CASSLGQGESKFF.

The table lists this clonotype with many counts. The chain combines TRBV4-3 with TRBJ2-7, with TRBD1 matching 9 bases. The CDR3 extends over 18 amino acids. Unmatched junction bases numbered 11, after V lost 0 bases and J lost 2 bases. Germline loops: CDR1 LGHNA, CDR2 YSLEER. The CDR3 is CASSQDRGLGTGTYEQYF. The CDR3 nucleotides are TGCGCCAGCAGCCAAGATCGAGGATTGGGGACAGGGACCTACGAGCAGTACTTC.

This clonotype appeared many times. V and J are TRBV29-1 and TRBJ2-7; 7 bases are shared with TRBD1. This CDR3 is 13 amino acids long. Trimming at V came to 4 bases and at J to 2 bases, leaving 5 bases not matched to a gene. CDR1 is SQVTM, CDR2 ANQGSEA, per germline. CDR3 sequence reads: CSVVAGGPYEQYF. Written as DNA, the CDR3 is TGCAGCGTTGTAGCAGGGGGTCCCTACGAGCAGTACTTC.

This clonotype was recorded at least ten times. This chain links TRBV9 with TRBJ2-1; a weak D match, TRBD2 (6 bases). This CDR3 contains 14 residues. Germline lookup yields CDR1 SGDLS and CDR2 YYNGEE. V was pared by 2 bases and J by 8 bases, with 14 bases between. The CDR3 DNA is TGTGCCAGCAGCGTGGAGGGAGGAGGGGATGAGCAGTTCTTC. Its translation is CASSVEGGGDEQFF.

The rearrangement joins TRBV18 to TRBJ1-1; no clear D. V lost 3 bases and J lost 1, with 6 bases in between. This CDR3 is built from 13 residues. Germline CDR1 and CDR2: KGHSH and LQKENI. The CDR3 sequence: CASSPRENTEAFF. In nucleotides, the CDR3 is TGTGCCAGCTCACCGAGGGAGAACACTGAAGCTTTCTTT.

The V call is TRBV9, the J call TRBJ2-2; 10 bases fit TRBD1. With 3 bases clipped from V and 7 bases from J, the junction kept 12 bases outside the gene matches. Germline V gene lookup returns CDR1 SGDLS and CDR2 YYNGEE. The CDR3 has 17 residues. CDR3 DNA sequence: TGTGCCAGCAGCGCTCAAAGGGACAGGGGCCTAAGCGGGGAGCTGTTTTTT. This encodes CASSAQRDRGLSGELFF.

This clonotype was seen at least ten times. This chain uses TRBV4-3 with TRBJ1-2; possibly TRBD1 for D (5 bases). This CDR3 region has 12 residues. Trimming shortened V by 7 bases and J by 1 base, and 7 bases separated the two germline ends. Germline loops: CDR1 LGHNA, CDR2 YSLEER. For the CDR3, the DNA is TGCGCCAGCAAGGGGTTTAACTATGGCTACACCTTC. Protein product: CASKGFNYGYTF.

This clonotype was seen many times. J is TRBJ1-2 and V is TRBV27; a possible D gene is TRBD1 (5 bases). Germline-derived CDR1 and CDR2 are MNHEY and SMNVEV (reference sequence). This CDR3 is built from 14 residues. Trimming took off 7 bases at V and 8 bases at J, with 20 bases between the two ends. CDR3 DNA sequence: TGTGCCAGCACTAACCCCTGGGACGGCAGGGGCTACACCTTC. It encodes CASTNPWDGRGYTF.

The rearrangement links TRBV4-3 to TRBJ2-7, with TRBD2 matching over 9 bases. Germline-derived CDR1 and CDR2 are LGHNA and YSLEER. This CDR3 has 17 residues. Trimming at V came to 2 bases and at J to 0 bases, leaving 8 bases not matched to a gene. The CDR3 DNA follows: TGCGCCAGCAGCCAAAATAGCGGGGGCCTTAGCTCCTACGAGCAGTACTTC. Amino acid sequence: CASSQNSGGLSSYEQYF.

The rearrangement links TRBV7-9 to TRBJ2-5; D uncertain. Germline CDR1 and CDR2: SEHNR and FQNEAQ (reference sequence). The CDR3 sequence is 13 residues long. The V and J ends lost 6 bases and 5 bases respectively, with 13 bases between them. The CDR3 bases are TGTGCCAGCAGGGAGTTAGGGCGGGAGACCCAGTACTTC. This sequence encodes CASRELGRETQYF.

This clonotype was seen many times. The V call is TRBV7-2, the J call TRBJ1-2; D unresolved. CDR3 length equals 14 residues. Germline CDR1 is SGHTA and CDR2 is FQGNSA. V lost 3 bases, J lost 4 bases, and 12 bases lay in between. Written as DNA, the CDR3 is TGTGCCAGCAGCTTCCGGACGGAGGGCTATGGCTACACCTTC. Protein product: CASSFRTEGYGYTF. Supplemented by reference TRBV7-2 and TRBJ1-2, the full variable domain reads GAGVSQSPSNKVTEKGKDVELRCDPISGHTALYWYRQSLGQGLEFLIYFQGNSAPDKSGLPSDRFSAERTGGSVSTLTIQRTQQEDSAVYLCASSFRTEGYGYTFGSGTRLTVV.

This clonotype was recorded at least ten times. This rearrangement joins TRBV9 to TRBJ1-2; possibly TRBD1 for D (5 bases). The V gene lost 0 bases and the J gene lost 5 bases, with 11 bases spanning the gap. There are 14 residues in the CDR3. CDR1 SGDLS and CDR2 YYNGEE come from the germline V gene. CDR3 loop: CASSVVGTAYGYTF. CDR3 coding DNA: TGTGCCAGCAGCGTAGTCGGGACTGCATATGGCTACACCTTC.

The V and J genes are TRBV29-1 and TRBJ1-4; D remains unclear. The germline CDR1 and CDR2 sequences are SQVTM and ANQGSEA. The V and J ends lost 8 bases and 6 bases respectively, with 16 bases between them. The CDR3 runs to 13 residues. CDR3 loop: CSSWGGRDEKLFF. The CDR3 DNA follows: TGCAGCTCCTGGGGAGGGCGCGATGAAAAACTGTTTTTT. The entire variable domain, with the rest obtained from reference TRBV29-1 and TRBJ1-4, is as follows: SAVISQKPSRDICQRGTSLTIQCQVDSQVTMMFWYRQQPGQSLTLIATANQGSEATYESGFVIDKFPISRPNLTFSTLTVSNMSPEDSSIYLCSSWGGRDEKLFFGSGTQLSVL.

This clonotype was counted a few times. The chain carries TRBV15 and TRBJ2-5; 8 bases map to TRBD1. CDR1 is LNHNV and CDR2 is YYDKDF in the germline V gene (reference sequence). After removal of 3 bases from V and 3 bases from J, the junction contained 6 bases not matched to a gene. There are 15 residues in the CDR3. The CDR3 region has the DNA TGTGCCACCAGCAGGGATCAGGGGGCCGAAGAGACCCAGTACTTC. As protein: CATSRDQGAEETQYF.